The rows below give T cell receptor beta chains drawn from one sample of a study of cytomegalovirus exposure and HLA in healthy donors. TCRdb's copy holds only in-frame clones and misses some; the assay was immunoSEQ multiplex PCR. The table shows 150,000 to 200,000 clones, with about four fifths occurring only once. Sequencing used PBMCs. These TCRs come from a woman in her forties or fifties in good health and CMV-seronegative. CDR3s include the opening cysteine and the closing phenylalanine or tryptophan. Fields, in order: J gene, clone size, D gene, V gene, CDR3 protein, CDR3 DNA. D genes are given only for firm matches. Clone size is stated in some rows and not others, as once, few, many or a class when expanded.

TRBJ2-7	few	TRBD1	TRBV4-1	CASSQEARGNEQYF	TGCGCCAGCAGCCAAGAGGCCAGGGGGAACGAGCAGTACTTC
TRBJ1-5	NA	TRBD1	TRBV2	CASRTGKNQPQHF	TGTGCCAGCAGGACAGGGAAAAATCAGCCCCAGCATTTT
TRBJ2-3	NA	NA	TRBV5-1	CASSFLQGKDTDTQYF	TGCGCCAGCAGCTTCCTTCAGGGAAAAGACACAGATACGCAGTATTTT
TRBJ2-1	NA	NA	TRBV7-2	CASSRDRYNEQFF	TGTGCCAGCAGCCGAGACAGATACAATGAGCAGTTCTTC
TRBJ1-1	NA	NA	TRBV4-3	CASSQGDTNTEAFF	TGCGCCAGCAGCCAAGGAGACACGAACACTGAAGCTTTCTTT
TRBJ1-1	NA	NA	TRBV5-1	CASSLGGGGRVNTEAFF	TGCGCCAGCAGCTTGGGGGGCGGGGGCCGAGTGAACACTGAAGCTTTCTTT
TRBJ1-4	NA	NA	TRBV7-2	CASSLAVRQGTTNEKLFF	TGTGCCAGCAGCTTAGCGGTTCGTCAGGGCACAACTAATGAAAAACTGTTTTTT
TRBJ1-2	NA	TRBD1	TRBV6-5	CASRPGGDYGYTF	TGTGCCAGCAGACCAGGGGGCGACTATGGCTACACCTTC
TRBJ2-3	NA	TRBD2	TRBV4-3	CASSQEWGGNGDTQYF	TGCGCCAGCAGCCAAGAATGGGGGGGGAATGGAGATACGCAGTATTTT
TRBJ2-3	once	NA	TRBV7-7	CASSREPRGQRKRVGYF	TGTGCCAGCAGCCGGGAACCCCGTGGCCAGCGCAAACGAGTCGGGTATTTT
TRBJ2-7	NA	NA	TRBV4-3	CASSQGTGRVSEQYF	TGCGCCAGCAGCCAAGGGACTGGACGGGTCAGCGAGCAGTACTTC
TRBJ2-5	NA	TRBD2	TRBV2	CASRTGGLGETQYF	TGTGCCAGTAGGACGGGGGGGCTCGGAGAGACCCAGTACTTC
TRBJ1-5	NA	NA	TRBV7-2	CASSQGGFQPQHF	TGTGCCAGCAGCCAAGGGGGATTTCAGCCCCAGCATTTT
TRBJ1-5	NA	NA	TRBV15	CATSRVRDSNQPQHF	TGTGCCACCAGCAGAGTTAGAGATAGCAATCAGCCCCAGCATTTT
TRBJ2-3	NA	TRBD2	TRBV19	CASGDGTSGIGTDTQYF	TGTGCCAGTGGGGACGGGACTAGCGGGATAGGCACAGATACGCAGTATTTT
TRBJ1-1	NA	NA	TRBV6-5	CASSYSVRKSTEAFF	TGTGCCAGCAGTTACTCGGTCAGGAAGAGTACTGAAGCTTTCTTT
TRBJ2-2	NA	NA	TRBV7-9	CASSWRRGSSPNTGELFF	TGTGCCAGCAGCTGGAGACGGGGGTCCTCCCCGAACACCGGGGAGCTGTTTTTT
TRBJ2-1	NA	TRBD2	TRBV11-2	CASRAGTSPYNEQFF	TGTGCCAGCAGGGCCGGGACTAGCCCCTACAATGAGCAGTTCTTC
TRBJ2-3	NA	TRBD2	TRBV9	CASSVNRIGLAGHPDTQYF	TGTGCCAGCAGCGTCAACAGAATCGGACTAGCGGGCCACCCGGATACGCAGTATTTT
TRBJ2-3	NA	NA	TRBV7-6	CASSDYLGDTQYF	TGTGCCAGCAGCGACTATTTGGGGGATACGCAGTATTTT
TRBJ2-5	NA	TRBD2	TRBV7-2	CASSLSTSGGFEGTQYF	TGTGCCAGCAGCTTATCTACTAGCGGGGGCTTCGAGGGGACCCAGTACTTC
TRBJ2-5	few	TRBD2	TRBV5-5	CASGDFGGLAGQETQYF	TGTGCCAGCGGGGACTTTGGTGGACTAGCGGGACAAGAGACCCAGTACTTC
TRBJ2-7	NA	NA	TRBV7-9	CASSSPGSYEQYF	TGTGCCAGCAGCTCTCCCGGCTCCTACGAGCAGTACTTC
TRBJ2-2	NA	TRBD2	TRBV4-2	CASSQKGAPGEAGGRANTGELFF	TGTGCCAGCAGCCAAAAGGGGGCCCCCGGGGAAGCGGGGGGCCGAGCGAACACCGGGGAGCTGTTTTTT
TRBJ1-4	NA	TRBD1	TRBV5-1	CASSRTNRGTNEKLFF	TGCGCCAGCAGCCGTACTAACAGGGGGACTAATGAAAAACTGTTTTTT
TRBJ2-5	NA	TRBD2	TRBV11-2	CASSPRTSGRETQYF	TGTGCCAGCAGCCCCCGGACTAGCGGGAGGGAGACCCAGTACTTC
TRBJ2-3	NA	TRBD1	TRBV6-6	CASSYGTASTDTQYF	TGTGCCAGCAGTTACGGGACAGCAAGCACAGATACGCAGTATTTT
TRBJ1-2	NA	NA	TRBV4-3	CASSQGQGRDYGYTF	TGCGCCAGCAGCCAAGGGCAAGGGAGGGACTATGGCTACACCTTC
TRBJ1-5	NA	NA	TRBV28	CASSLGQGGNQPQHF	TGTGCCAGCAGTTTAGGGCAGGGCGGCAATCAGCCCCAGCATTTT
TRBJ2-5	NA	TRBD2	TRBV7-2	CASSRQPVASGETQYF	TGTGCCAGCAGCCGACAGCCGGTGGCTAGCGGAGAGACCCAGTACTTC
TRBJ2-7	NA	TRBD1	TRBV19	CASSRDSTYEQYF	TGTGCCAGTAGCCGGGACAGCACATACGAGCAGTACTTC
TRBJ1-1	NA	NA	TRBV7-2	CASSLYVGDTEAFF	TGTGCCAGCAGCTTATATGTAGGGGACACTGAAGCTTTCTTT
TRBJ1-4	NA	TRBD1	TRBV5-8	CASSRGQASTNEKLFF	TGTGCCAGCAGCCGGGGACAGGCTTCAACTAATGAAAAACTGTTTTTT
TRBJ2-7	NA	NA	TRBV28	CASRPGDHSYEQYF	TGTGCCAGCAGGCCGGGGGACCACTCCTACGAGCAGTACTTC
TRBJ2-5	NA	TRBD2	TRBV19	CASSSTSAFLETQYF	TGTGCCAGTAGTTCGACTAGCGCATTCTTAGAGACCCAGTACTTC
TRBJ2-6	NA	TRBD1	TRBV6-1	CASSDRTGEAGANVLTF	TGTGCCAGCAGTGACAGGACAGGGGAAGCTGGGGCCAACGTCCTGACTTTC
TRBJ2-1	NA	NA	TRBV28	CASSLWRGSSYNEQFF	TGTGCCAGCAGTTTATGGCGGGGAAGCTCCTACAATGAGCAGTTCTTC
TRBJ1-1	NA	NA	TRBV7-9	CASSPWPGGAEAFF	TGTGCCAGCAGTCCATGGCCCGGGGGAGCTGAAGCTTTCTTT
TRBJ2-1	NA	TRBD2	TRBV11-2	CASSLVAGGNYNEQFF	TGTGCCAGCAGCTTAGTGGCGGGGGGTAACTACAATGAGCAGTTCTTC
TRBJ1-1	NA	TRBD1	TRBV19	CASSIRGQGGTEAFF	TGTGCCAGTAGTATAAGGGGACAGGGGGGCACTGAAGCTTTCTTT
TRBJ1-4	NA	TRBD1	TRBV23-1	CASSQLVGGHATNEKLFF	TGCGCCAGCAGTCAATTGGTAGGGGGCCATGCAACTAATGAAAAACTGTTTTTT
TRBJ2-7	NA	TRBD2	TRBV30	CAWSPTSGNDEQYF	TGTGCCTGGAGTCCAACTAGCGGGAACGACGAGCAGTACTTC
TRBJ1-1	NA	NA	TRBV28	CASSSGAREGNTEAFF	TGTGCCAGCAGTTCTGGGGCGAGGGAGGGGAACACTGAAGCTTTCTTT
TRBJ2-7	NA	TRBD2	TRBV2	CASSHGTSGGPAYEQYF	TGTGCCAGCAGTCACGGGACTAGCGGAGGCCCCGCCTACGAGCAGTACTTC